Sequencing of this T cell receptor (beta chain) was carried out in a study of cytomegalovirus exposure and HLA in healthy donors. V was clipped by 3 bases and J by 6 bases, with 12 bases between them. In germline, CDR1 is ENHRY, CDR2 SYGVKD. There are 13 residues in the CDR3. The primer mix had 60 Vbeta and 13 Jbeta primers. Assay used: immunoSEQ multiplex PCR; TCRdb lists only in-frame clones, some missing. The table lists about 150,000 clones, roughly 80% of them singletons, with about 4.3% in the top ten. Sequencing input: PBMCs. The sequence was collected from a woman aged 40 to 50 in good health and CMV-seropositive. The chain joins TRBV10-3 to TRBJ2-7, with D uncertain. The CDR3 is CAISEGSLTEQYF. The DNA for the CDR3 is TGTGCCATCAGTGAAGGTAGCCTTACCGAGCAGTACTTC.